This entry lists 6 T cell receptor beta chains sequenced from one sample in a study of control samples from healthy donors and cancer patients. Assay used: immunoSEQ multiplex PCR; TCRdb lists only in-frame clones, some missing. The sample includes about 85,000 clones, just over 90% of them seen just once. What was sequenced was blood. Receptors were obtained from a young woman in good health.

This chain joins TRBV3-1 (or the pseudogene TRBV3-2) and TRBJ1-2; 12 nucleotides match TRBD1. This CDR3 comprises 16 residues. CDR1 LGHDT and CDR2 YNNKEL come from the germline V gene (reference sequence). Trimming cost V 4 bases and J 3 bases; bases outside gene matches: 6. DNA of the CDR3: TGTGCCAGCAGCCCTCGAGGGACAGGGGGCCACTATGGCTACACCTTC. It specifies CASSPRGTGGHYGYTF.

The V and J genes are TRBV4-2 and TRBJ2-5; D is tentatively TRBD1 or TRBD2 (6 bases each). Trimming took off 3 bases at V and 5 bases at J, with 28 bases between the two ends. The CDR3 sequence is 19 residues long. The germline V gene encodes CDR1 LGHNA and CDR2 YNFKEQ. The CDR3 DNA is TGTGCCAGCAGCCAGCCCTCTTCGTCCGGGGGCAAGTATGGGGAGACCCAGTACTTC. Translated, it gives CASSQPSSSGGKYGETQYF.

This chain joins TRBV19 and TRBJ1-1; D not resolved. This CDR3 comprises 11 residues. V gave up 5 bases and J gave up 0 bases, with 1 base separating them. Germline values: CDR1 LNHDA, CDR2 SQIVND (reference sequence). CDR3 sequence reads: CASSVNTEAFF. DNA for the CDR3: TGTGCCAGTAGTGTGAACACTGAAGCTTTCTTT.

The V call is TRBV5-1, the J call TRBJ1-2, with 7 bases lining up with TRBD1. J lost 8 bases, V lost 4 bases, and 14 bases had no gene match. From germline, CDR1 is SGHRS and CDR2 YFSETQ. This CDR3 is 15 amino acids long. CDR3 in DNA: TGCGCCAGCAGCCCACGGCAGGGGGGTAGTGGGGGCTACACCTTC. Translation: CASSPRQGGSGGYTF. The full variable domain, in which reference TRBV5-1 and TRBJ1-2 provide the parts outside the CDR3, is KAGVTQTPRYLIKTRGQQVTLSCSPISGHRSVSWYQQTPGQGLQFLFEYFSETQRNKGNFPGRFSGRQFSNSRSEMNVSTLELGDSALYLCASSPRQGGSGGYTFGSGTRLTVV.

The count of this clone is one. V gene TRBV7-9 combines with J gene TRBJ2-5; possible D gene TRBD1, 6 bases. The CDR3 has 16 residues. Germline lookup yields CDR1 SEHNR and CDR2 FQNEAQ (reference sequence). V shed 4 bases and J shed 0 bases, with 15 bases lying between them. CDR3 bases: TGTGCCAGCAGCTCCTTGGTGGGGGCATACCAAGAGACCCAGTACTTC. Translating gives CASSSLVGAYQETQYF. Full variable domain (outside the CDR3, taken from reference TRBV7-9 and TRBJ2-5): DTGVSQNPRHKITKRGQNVTFRCDPISEHNRLYWYRQTLGQGPEFLTYFQNEAQLEKSRLLSDRFSAERPKGSFSTLEIQRTEQGDSAMYLCASSSLVGAYQETQYFGPGTRLLVL.

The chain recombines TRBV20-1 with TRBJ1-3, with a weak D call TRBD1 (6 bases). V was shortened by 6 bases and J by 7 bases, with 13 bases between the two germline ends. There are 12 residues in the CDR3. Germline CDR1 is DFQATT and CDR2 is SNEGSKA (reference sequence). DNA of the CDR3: TGCAGTGCAAGTCGTCAGGGGAACACCATATATTTT. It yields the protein CSASRQGNTIYF.